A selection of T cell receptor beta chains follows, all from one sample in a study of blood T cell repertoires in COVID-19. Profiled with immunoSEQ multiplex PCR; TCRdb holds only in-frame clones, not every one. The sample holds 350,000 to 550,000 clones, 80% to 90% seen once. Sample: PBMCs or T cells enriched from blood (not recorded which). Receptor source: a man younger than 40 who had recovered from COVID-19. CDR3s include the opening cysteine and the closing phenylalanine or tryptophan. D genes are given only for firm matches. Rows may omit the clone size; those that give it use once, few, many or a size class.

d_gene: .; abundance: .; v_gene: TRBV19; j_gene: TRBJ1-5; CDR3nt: TGTGCCAGTAGTATGGATGCGGGGAACAATCAGCCCCAGCATTTT; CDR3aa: CASSMDAGNNQPQHF
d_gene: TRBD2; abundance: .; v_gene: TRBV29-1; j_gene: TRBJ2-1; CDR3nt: TGCAGCGTTTCCGATAGCGGGTACAATGAGCAGTTCTTC; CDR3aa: CSVSDSGYNEQFF
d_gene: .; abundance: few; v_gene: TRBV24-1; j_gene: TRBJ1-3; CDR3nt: TGTGCCACCAGTGGTGCTAACTCTGGAAACACCATATATTTT; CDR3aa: CATSGANSGNTIYF
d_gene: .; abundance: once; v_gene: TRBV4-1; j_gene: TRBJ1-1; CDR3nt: TGCGCCAGCAGCCAACACTATCGGACTGAAGCTTTCTTT; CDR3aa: CASSQHYRTEAFF
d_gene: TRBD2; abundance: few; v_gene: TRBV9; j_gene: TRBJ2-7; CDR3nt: TGTGCCAGCAGCGTTAGCGGGAGAGACGAGCAGTACTTC; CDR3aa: CASSVSGRDEQYF
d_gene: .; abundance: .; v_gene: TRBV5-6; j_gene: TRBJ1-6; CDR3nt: TGTGCCAGCAGCCCCTGGGACAACACAAATAATTCACCCCTCCACTTT; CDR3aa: CASSPWDNTNNSPLHF
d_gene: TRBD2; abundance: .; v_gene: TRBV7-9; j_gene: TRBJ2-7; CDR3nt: TGTGCCAGCTTAAGCGGGGGCCTGGGCGAGCAGTACTTC; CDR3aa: CASLSGGLGEQYF
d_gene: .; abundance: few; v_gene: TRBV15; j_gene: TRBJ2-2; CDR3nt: TGTGCCACCAGCAGAGGACAGGACACCGGGGAGCTGTTTTTT; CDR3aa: CATSRGQDTGELFF
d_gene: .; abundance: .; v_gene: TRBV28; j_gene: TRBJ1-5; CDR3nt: TGTGCCAGCAGTCCGAGCGGGGCCGGGAATCAGCCCCAGCATTTT; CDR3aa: CASSPSGAGNQPQHF
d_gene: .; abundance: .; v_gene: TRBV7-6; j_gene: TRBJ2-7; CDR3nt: TGTGCCAGCAGCTTACAGTTTAGCGGCTACGAGCAGTACTTC; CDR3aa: CASSLQFSGYEQYF
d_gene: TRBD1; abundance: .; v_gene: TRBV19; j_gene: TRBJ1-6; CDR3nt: TGTGCCAGTAGTCCTCGGGACAGAAGTAATTCACCCCTCCACTTT; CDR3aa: CASSPRDRSNSPLHF
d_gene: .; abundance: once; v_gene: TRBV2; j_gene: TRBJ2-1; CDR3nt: TGTGCCAGCGGGGACATCCTGGGTGAGCAGTTCTTC; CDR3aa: CASGDILGEQFF
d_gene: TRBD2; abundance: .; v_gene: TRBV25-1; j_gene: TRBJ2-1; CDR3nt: TGTGCCAGCAGTGAACCTGGACTAGTTGGAAGTGAGCAGTTCTTC; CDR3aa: CASSEPGLVGSEQFF
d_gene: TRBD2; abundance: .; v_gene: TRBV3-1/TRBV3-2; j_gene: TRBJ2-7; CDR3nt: TGTGCCAGCGAGCTAGCGGGTCACTCCTACGAGCAGTACTTC; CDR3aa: CASELAGHSYEQYF
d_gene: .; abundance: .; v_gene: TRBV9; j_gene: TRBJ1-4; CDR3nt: TGTGCCAGCAGCGCCCTCGCCCCGGGGGGTAATGAAAAACTGTTTTTT; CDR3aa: CASSALAPGGNEKLFF
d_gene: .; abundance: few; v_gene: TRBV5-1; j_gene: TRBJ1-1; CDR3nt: TGCGCCAGCAGCCGAGCCACCTCGACAGTGAACACTGAAGCTTTCTTT; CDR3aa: CASSRATSTVNTEAFF
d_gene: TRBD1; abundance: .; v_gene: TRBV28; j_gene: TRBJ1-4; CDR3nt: TGTGCCAGCAGTCAGACAGGGGAAACACTGTTTTTT; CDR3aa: CASSQTGETLFF
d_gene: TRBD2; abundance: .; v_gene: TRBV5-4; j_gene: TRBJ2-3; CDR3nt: TGTGCCAGCGGTCGCTCCGGACTAGTCCTATATACGCAGTATTTT; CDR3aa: CASGRSGLVLYTQYF
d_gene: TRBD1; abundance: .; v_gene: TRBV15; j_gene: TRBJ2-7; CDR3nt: TGTGCCACCAGCAGGGGCAGGACAGGGGGCTACGAGCAGTACTTC; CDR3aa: CATSRGRTGGYEQYF
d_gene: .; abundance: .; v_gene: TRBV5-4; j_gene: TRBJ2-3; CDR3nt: TGTGCCAGCAGCTTGGTCGGGGAAGACACAGATACGCAGTATTTT; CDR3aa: CASSLVGEDTDTQYF
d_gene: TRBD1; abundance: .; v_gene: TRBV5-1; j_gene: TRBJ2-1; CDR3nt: TGCGCCAGCAGCTCCCGGGACAGACAGGATGAGCAGTTCTTC; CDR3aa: CASSSRDRQDEQFF
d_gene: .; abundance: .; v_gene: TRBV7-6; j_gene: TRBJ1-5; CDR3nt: TGTGCCAGCAGCTACCCAGGGGATGTATGGCCCCAGCATTTT; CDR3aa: CASSYPGDVWPQHF
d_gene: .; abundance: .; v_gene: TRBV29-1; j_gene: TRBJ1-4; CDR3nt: TGCAGCGCCGCAGGCACCGCAACTAATGAAAAACTGTTTTTT; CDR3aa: CSAAGTATNEKLFF
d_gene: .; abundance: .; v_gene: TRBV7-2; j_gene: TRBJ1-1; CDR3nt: TGTGCCAGCAGCTTAACGGGGGGATTGGGCACTGAAGCTTTCTTT; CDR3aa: CASSLTGGLGTEAFF